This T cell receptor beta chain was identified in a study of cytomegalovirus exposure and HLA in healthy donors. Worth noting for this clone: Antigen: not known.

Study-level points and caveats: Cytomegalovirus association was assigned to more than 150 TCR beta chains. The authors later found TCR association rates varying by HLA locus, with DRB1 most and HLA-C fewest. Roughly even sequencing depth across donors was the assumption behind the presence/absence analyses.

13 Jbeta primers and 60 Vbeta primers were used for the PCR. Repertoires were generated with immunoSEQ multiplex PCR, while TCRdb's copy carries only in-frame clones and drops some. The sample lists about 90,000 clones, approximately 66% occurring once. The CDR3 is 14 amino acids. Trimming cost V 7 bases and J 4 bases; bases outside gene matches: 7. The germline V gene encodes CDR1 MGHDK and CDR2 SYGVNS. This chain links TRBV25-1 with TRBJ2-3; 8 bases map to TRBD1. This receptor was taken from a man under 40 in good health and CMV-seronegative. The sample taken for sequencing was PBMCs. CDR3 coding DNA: TGTGCCAGCAAAAGGACAGGGATCGCAGATACGCAGTATTTT. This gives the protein CASKRTGIADTQYF. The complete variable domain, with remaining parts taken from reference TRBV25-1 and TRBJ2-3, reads EADIYQTPRYLVIGTGKKITLECSQTMGHDKMYWYQQDPGMELHLIHYSYGVNSTEKGDLSSESTVSRIRTEHFPLTLESARPSHTSQYLCASKRTGIADTQYFGPGTRLTVL.